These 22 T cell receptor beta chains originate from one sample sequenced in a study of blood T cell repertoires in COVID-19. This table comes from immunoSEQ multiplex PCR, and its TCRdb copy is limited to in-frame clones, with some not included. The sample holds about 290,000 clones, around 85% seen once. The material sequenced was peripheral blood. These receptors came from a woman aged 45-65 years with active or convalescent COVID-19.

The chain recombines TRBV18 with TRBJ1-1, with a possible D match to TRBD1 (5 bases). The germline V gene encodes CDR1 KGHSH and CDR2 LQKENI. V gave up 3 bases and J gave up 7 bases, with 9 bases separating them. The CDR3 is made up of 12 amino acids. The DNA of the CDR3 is TGTGCCAGCTCACCGCGCAGGGATGAAGCTTTCTTT. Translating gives CASSPRRDEAFF.

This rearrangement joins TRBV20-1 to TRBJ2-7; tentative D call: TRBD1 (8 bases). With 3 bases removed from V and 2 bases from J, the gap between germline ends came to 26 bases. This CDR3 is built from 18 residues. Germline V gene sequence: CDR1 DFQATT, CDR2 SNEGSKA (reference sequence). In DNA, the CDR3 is TGCAGTGCTAGTAGGGGCAGGGGGCTACTAGCGCAGACCTACGAGCAGTACTTC. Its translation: CSASRGRGLLAQTYEQYF.

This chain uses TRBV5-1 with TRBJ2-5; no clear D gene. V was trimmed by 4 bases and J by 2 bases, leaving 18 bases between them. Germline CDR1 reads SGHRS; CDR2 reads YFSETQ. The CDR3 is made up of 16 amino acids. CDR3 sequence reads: CASSPGSVSAQETQYF. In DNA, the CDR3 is TGCGCCAGCAGCCCAGGCTCGGTTTCTGCACAAGAGACCCAGTACTTC.

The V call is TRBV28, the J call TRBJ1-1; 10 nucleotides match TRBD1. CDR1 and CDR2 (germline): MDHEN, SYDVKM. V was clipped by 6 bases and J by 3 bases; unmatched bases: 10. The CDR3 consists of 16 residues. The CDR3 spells CASSLPGTGVHTEAFF. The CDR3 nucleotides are TGTGCCAGCAGCCTCCCCGGGACAGGGGTACACACTGAAGCTTTCTTT.

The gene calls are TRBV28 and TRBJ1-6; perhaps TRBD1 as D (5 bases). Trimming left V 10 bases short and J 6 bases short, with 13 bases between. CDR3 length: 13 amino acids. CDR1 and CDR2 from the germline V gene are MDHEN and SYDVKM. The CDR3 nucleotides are TGTGCCACCTCGGGGGGGGGTAATTCACCCCTCCACTTT. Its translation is CATSGGGNSPLHF.

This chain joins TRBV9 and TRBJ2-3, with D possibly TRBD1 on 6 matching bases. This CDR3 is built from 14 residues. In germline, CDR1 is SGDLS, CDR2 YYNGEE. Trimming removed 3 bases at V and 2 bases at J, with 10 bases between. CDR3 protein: CASSGQVSTDTQYF. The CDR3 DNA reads TGTGCCAGCAGCGGACAGGTATCCACAGATACGCAGTATTTT. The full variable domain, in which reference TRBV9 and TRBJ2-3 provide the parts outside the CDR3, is DSGVTQTPKHLITATGQRVTLRCSPRSGDLSVYWYQQSLDQGLQFLIQYYNGEERAKGNILERFSAQQFPDLHSELNLSSLELGDSALYFCASSGQVSTDTQYFGPGTRLTVL.

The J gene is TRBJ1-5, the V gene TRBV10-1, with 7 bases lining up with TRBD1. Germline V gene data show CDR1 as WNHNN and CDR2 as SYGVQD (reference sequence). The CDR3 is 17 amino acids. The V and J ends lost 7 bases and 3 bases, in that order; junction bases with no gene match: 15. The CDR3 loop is CASTPGQRKEDNQPQHF. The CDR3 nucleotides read TGCGCCAGCACTCCGGGACAGCGGAAAGAGGACAATCAGCCCCAGCATTTT.

The CDR3: CASKLRPNTEAFF. The CDR3 DNA reads as TGCGCCAGCAAACTAAGGCCGAACACTGAAGCTTTCTTT. The chain combines TRBV5-1 with TRBJ1-1; no definite D call. Trimming removed 6 bases from V and 1 base from J, with 10 bases in between. This CDR3 contains 13 residues. The germline V gene has CDR1 SGHRS and CDR2 YFSETQ. The complete variable domain, with remaining parts taken from reference TRBV5-1 and TRBJ1-1, reads KAGVTQTPRYLIKTRGQQVTLSCSPISGHRSVSWYQQTPGQGLQFLFEYFSETQRNKGNFPGRFSGRQFSNSRSEMNVSTLELGDSALYLCASKLRPNTEAFFGQGTRLTVV.

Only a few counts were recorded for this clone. For the CDR3, the DNA is TGTGCCAGCAGCCTGGGACAGGTGAATGGAGCTTTCTTT. This codes for CASSLGQVNGAFF. This sequence joins TRBV7-9 and TRBJ1-1; TRBD1 matches at 8 bases. The germline V gene encodes CDR1 SEHNR and CDR2 FQNEAQ (reference sequence). Trimming cost V 5 bases and J 10 bases; bases outside gene matches: 9. This CDR3 comprises 13 residues.

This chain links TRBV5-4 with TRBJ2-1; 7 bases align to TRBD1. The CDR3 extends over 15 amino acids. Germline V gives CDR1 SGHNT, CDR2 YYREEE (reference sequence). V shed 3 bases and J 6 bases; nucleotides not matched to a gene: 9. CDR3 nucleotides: TGTGCCAGCAGCTACGGACAGGTTCGGGGCAATGAGCAGTTCTTC. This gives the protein CASSYGQVRGNEQFF.

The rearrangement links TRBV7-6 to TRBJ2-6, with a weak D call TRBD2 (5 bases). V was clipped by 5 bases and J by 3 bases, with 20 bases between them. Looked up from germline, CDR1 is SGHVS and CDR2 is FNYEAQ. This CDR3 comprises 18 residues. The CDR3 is CASSQGGGTPIGANVLTF. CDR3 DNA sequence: TGTGCCAGCAGCCAAGGTGGAGGCACACCTATTGGGGCCAACGTCCTGACTTTC.

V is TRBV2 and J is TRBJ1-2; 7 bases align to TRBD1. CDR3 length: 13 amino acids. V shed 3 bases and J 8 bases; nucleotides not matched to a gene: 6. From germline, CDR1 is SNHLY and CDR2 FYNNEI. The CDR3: CASSENRGGGYTF. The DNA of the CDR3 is TGTGCCAGCAGTGAGAACAGGGGAGGCGGCTACACCTTC.

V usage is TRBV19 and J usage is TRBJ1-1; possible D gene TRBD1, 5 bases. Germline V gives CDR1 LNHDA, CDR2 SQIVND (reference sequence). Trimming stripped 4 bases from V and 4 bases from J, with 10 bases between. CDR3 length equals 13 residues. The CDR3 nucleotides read TGTGCCAGTAGTACGTCTAGGGGCACTGAAGCTTTCTTT. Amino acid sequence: CASSTSRGTEAFF.

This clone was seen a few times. The chain's CDR3 is CASSTQGWDTGELFF. The CDR3, as DNA: TGTGCCAGTAGTACTCAGGGGTGGGACACCGGGGAGCTGTTTTTT. This chain links TRBV19 with TRBJ2-2, with TRBD1 as a possible D gene (6 bases). The CDR3 consists of 15 residues. The germline V gene has CDR1 LNHDA and CDR2 SQIVND (reference sequence). Trimming took off 4 bases at V and 3 bases at J, with 12 bases between the two ends.

CDR3 sequence reads: CASSDYKSGDQPQHF. The CDR3 bases are TGTGCCAGCAGTGACTATAAGTCAGGGGATCAGCCCCAGCATTTT. The chain joins TRBV6-4 to TRBJ1-5; a possible D gene is TRBD1 (6 bases). This CDR3 has 15 residues. Between the trimmed V and J ends, which lost 1 base and 5 bases, there was a span of 12 bases. The germline gives CDR1 MRHNA, CDR2 SNTAGT.

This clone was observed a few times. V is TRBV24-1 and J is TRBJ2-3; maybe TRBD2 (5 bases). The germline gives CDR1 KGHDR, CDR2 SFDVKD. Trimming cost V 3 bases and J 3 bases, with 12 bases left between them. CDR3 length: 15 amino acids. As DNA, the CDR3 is TGTGCCACCAGTGATCACCGGGATCCAACAGATACGCAGTATTTT. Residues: CATSDHRDPTDTQYF.

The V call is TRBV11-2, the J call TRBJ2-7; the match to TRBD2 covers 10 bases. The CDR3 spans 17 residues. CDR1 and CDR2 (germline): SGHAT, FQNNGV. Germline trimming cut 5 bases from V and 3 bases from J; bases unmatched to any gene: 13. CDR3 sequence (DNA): TGTGCCAGCAGCCCCTTCCAAGAGCGGGAGGGCCACTACGAGCAGTACTTC. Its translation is CASSPFQEREGHYEQYF.

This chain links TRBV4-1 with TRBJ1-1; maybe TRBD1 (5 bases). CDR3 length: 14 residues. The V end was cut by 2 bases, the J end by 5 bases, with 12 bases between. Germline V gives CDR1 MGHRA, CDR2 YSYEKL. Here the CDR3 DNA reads TGCGCCAGCAGCCAACAGGGCCTGCGGACTGAAGCTTTCTTT. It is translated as CASSQQGLRTEAFF.

The CDR3 DNA follows: TGCGCCAGCAGCTTGGAGGCCAAGGGGTATGGCTACACCTTC. Residues: CASSLEAKGYGYTF. V gene TRBV5-1 combines with J gene TRBJ1-2; the D gene is possibly TRBD1 (5 bases). Trimming cost V 0 bases and J 5 bases, with 11 bases left between them. Germline CDR1 SGHRS, CDR2 YFSETQ. The CDR3 covers 14 residues.

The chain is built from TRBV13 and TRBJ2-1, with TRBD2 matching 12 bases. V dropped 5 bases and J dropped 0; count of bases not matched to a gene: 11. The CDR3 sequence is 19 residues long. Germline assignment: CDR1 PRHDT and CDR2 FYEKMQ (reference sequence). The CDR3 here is CASSPKILAGGSSYNEQFF. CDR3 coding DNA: TGTGCCAGCAGCCCTAAGATTCTAGCGGGAGGGAGCTCCTACAATGAGCAGTTCTTC.

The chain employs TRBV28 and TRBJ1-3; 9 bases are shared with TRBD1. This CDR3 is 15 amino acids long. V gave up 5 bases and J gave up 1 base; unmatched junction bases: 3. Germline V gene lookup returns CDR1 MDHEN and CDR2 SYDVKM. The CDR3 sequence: CASSPGTGSGNTIYF. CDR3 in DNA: TGTGCCAGCAGTCCCGGGACAGGGTCTGGAAACACCATATATTTT.

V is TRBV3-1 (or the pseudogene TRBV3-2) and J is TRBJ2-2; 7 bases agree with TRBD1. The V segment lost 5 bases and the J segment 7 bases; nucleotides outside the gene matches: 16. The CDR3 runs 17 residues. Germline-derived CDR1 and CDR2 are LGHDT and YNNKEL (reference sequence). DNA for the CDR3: TGTGCCAGCAGCTTATCAGCGTCAGGGGGAGCGAGCGGGGAGCTGTTTTTT. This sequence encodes CASSLSASGGASGELFF.